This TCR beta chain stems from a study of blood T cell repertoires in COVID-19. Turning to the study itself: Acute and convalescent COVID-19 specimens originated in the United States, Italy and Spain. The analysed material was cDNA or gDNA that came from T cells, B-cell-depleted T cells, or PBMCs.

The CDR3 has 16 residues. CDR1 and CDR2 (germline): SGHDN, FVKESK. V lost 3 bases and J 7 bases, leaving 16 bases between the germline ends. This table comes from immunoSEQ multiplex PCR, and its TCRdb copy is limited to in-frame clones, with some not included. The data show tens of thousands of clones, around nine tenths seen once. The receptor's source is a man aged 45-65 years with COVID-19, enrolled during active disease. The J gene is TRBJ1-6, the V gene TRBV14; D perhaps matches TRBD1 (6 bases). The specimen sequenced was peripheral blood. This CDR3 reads CASSQVTGFRNSPLHF. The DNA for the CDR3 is TGTGCCAGCAGCCAGGTGACAGGATTTCGCAATTCACCCCTCCACTTT. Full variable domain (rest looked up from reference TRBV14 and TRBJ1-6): EAGVTQFPSHSVIEKGQTVTLRCDPISGHDNLYWYRRVMGKEIKFLLHFVKESKQDESGMPNNRFLAERTGGTYSTLKVQPAELEDSGVYFCASSQVTGFRNSPLHFGNGTRLTVT.